This T cell receptor (beta chain) was identified during a study of monozygotic twins with inflammatory bowel disease. Study-level points and caveats: Twins with IBD were found to have lower TCRbeta diversity (inverse Simpson) than healthy co-twins. Distinction of different T cell subtypes was not possible.

Nested PCRs (approximately 16 and 10 cycles, two total) were applied to TCRalpha and TCRbeta cDNA. One entry per CDR3 protein, without DNA, is what TCRdb gives after re-calling the 5' RACE reads. This sample's table reports about 380,000 distinct CDR3 sequences. About this clonotype: Its specificity is not known.

CDR1 is MNHEY, CDR2 SVGEGT, per germline. This CDR3 is 15 amino acids long. This chain links TRBV6-2 or TRBV6-3 with TRBJ2-1; TCRdb selects TRBD1, and the lack of DNA leaves this call unchecked. Source material: blood. The origin of this receptor is a human donor with ulcerative colitis or Crohn's disease, or a healthy co-twin of an affected twin (not recorded which). CDR3 sequence: CASSYRDRGGDEQFF.